The 18 T cell receptor beta chains below all came from one sample that was sequenced in a study of tumor-infiltrating lymphocytes in primary liver carcinoma. The roughly 17-31 mg bulk tissue piece was not sorted before simultaneous RNA and DNA extraction. TCR beta cDNA was prepared out of roughly 490 ng total RNA by means of a constant-region primer. Three nested multiplex PCR rounds, a slightly modified ARM-PCR, produced the libraries for TCR beta. It was with TRBV1-TRBV30 forward primers and a C-beta reverse primer that the first two PCR rounds were run, at about 10 cycles each. TCRdb reprocessed the multiplex PCR reads with MiXCR, giving one entry per CDR3 protein. The sample has 100,000 to 150,000 distinct CDR3 sequences; roughly 69% are singletons. Input material: liver tumor tissue from sampling region 1. The subset is: tumor region T1, superior pole. The receptors originated from a woman aged 60 to 75 with primary liver carcinoma and hepatitis B virus infection.

About this clonotype: Being one base from a much bigger clone, this may be a read error. This rearrangement joins TRBV10-2 to TRBJ2-1, with D unclear. Germline CDR1 WSHSY, CDR2 SAAADI. The V gene lost 4 bases and the J gene lost 9 bases, with 7 bases spanning the gap. This CDR3 spans 11 amino acids. The CDR3 DNA reads as TGCGCCAGCAGTGGTAGGCGTGAGCAGTTCTTC. Translating it yields CASSGRREQFF.

About this clonotype: Likely a read error: the CDR3 ends without its conserved phenylalanine or tryptophan. The chain has TRBV11-3 and TRBJ2-5; D is possibly TRBD1 or TRBD2 (5 bases each). Looked up from germline, CDR1 is SGHNT and CDR2 is YENEEA. There are 20 residues in the CDR3. CDR3 nucleotides: TGTGCCAGCAGCTTAGACCCCGGCCCCCCCGGGACGGGGCCACAAGGGACCCAGTACCTC. Amino acid sequence: CASSLDPGPPGTGPQGTQYL.

By frequency in the sample, this clonotype is medium-sized. The V gene is TRBV6-5, the J gene TRBJ2-7; 9 bases align to TRBD2. Germline lookup yields CDR1 MNHEY and CDR2 SVGAGI. The V gene end was trimmed by 6 bases and the J gene end by 3 bases; junction bases not matched to a gene: 9. The CDR3 has 15 residues. CDR3 nucleotides: TGTGCCAGCAGCGCGGCGGCGGGAGGGTACTACGAGCAGTACTTC. This sequence encodes CASSAAAGGYYEQYF.

The chain recombines TRBV9 with TRBJ1-6, with D uncertain. This CDR3 has 14 amino acids. The ends were cut back, 2 bases at V and 8 bases at J, with 11 bases in the middle. Germline assignment: CDR1 SGDLS and CDR2 YYNGEE. CDR3 region: CASSVTRDYSPLHF. CDR3 coding DNA: TGTGCCAGCAGCGTCACGAGGGATTATTCACCCCTCCACTTT.

Details on this clonotype: At one of its ends the junction is not consistent with the germline gene, which may arise from a read error. The genes are TRBV12-3 or TRBV12-4 and TRBJ2-1; no definite D call. CDR3 size: 14 residues. The CDR3 spells CDSTTAGSSNEQFF. Here the CDR3 DNA reads TGTGACAGCACTACAGCTGGCAGTAGCAATGAGCAGTTCTTC.

A remark on this clonotype: Mismatch with germline at one junction end may stem from a read error. The chain links TRBV5-1 to TRBJ2-7; the match to TRBD1 covers 7 bases. CDR1 and CDR2 from the germline V gene are SGHRS and YFSETQ. The CDR3 is made up of 13 amino acids. The CDR3 here is CTSNRQGTYEQYF. CDR3 DNA sequence: TGCACCAGCAACCGACAGGGTACCTACGAGCAGTACTTC.

In the case of this clonotype: A much larger clone lies one base from this, so it may be a read error. The chain is built from TRBV6-2 or TRBV6-3 and TRBJ1-1; no clear D. Germline-derived CDR1 and CDR2 are MNHEY and SVGEGT. The CDR3 totals 14 residues. CDR3: CANSYSESFTEAFF. CDR3 nucleotides: TGTGCCAACAGTTACTCGGAGTCTTTCACTGAAGCTTTCTTT.

Details on this clonotype: At one of its ends the junction is not consistent with the germline gene, which may arise from a read error. The CDR3 here is CANSPGQWDYGEQYF. CDR3 nucleotide sequence: TGTGCCAACAGCCCCGGACAGTGGGATTATGGCGAGCAGTACTTC. The gene calls are TRBV11-2 and TRBJ2-7; a possible D gene is TRBD1 (6 bases). CDR1 is SGHAT and CDR2 is FQNNGV in the germline V gene. This CDR3 is built from 15 residues. Full variable domain (missing parts from reference TRBV11-2 and TRBJ2-7): EAGVAQSPRYKIIEKRQSVAFWCNPISGHATLYWYQQILGQGPKLLIQFQNNGVVDDSQLPKDRFSAERLKGVDSTLKIQPAKLEDSAVYLCANSPGQWDYGEQYFGPGTRLTVT.

The chain carries TRBV12-3 or TRBV12-4 and TRBJ1-5, with a possible D match to TRBD1 (5 bases). The V end lost 7 bases, the J end lost 5 bases, and 27 bases lay between the germline ends. The length of the CDR3 is 18 residues. CDR3 in DNA: TGTGCCAGCACCCTATTCTTAGGACATGGAAGGTCTGATCAGCCCCAGCATTTT. This gives the protein CASTLFLGHGRSDQPQHF.

This clonotype was picked up many times. CDR3 sequence reads: CASSFPKGTSAYNEQFF. CDR3 nucleotides: TGTGCCAGCAGCTTCCCTAAGGGGACCTCCGCCTACAATGAGCAGTTCTTC. The chain carries TRBV11-3 and TRBJ2-1; TRBD1 or TRBD2 may be the D gene (5 bases each). The germline gives CDR1 SGHNT, CDR2 YENEEA. The V end lost 3 bases, the J end lost 2 bases, and 17 bases lay between the germline ends. The CDR3 runs to 17 residues.

This clonotype was seen repeatedly, ten times or more. This chain uses TRBV29-1 with TRBJ2-3; TRBD2 matches at 10 bases. Per germline, CDR1 SQVTM and CDR2 ANQGSEA. With V trimmed by 8 bases and J by 4 bases, 9 bases remained unmatched. CDR3 length: 14 residues. The CDR3 DNA reads as TGCAGCTCGACGGGCCTAGCGGGAGCAGATACGCAGTATTTT. Its translation: CSSTGLAGADTQYF.

This clonotype occurred a few times. The chain joins TRBV12-5 to TRBJ2-1, with 9 bases fitting TRBD2. Germline CDR1 is LGHNT and CDR2 is FRNRAP. CDR3 size: 17 residues. V trimming: 0 bases; J trimming: 3 bases; junction bases outside the gene matches: 6. The CDR3 loop is CASGLVRLAGYYNEQFF. In DNA form, the CDR3 reads TGTGCTAGTGGTTTGGTACGGCTAGCGGGGTACTACAATGAGCAGTTCTTC.

The chain is built from TRBV5-4 and TRBJ1-2; D unresolved. Trimming pared 0 bases from V and 2 bases from J, leaving 11 bases between. The germline CDR1 and CDR2 sequences are SGHNT and YYREEE (reference sequence). The CDR3 totals 15 residues. This CDR3 reads CASSLGQEFNYGYTF. CDR3 coding DNA: TGTGCCAGCAGCTTGGGGCAGGAGTTCAACTATGGCTACACCTTC.

This clonotype was counted a single time. The conserved phenylalanine or tryptophan is not found at the CDR3 terminus, so this likely reflects a read error. This chain links TRBV11-2 with TRBJ2-3; 9 bases agree with TRBD1. Germline-derived CDR1 and CDR2 are SGHAT and FQNNGV. This CDR3 region has 17 residues. The DNA for the CDR3 is TGTGCCAGCAGCTTAGAGGTTCGGACAGGGGTCACGGATATGCAGTATTTG. Its translation: CASSLEVRTGVTDMQYL.

This clonotype was detected ten times or more. V is TRBV5-1 and J is TRBJ2-7; no reliable D call. Germline V gives CDR1 SGHRS, CDR2 YFSETQ. The ends were cut back, 2 bases at V and 6 bases at J, with 15 bases in the middle. The CDR3 consists of 14 residues. The CDR3 region has the DNA TGCGCCAGCAGCTTAGGCGCAGGCCGTAGCGAGCAGTACTTC. Translating gives CASSLGAGRSEQYF.

As regards this clonotype: At one boundary the junction diverges from the germline segment, which might be a read error. This chain uses TRBV11-2 with TRBJ1-1, with 7 bases matching TRBD1. Germline values: CDR1 SGHAT, CDR2 FQNNGV. This CDR3 is built from 19 residues. CDR3 sequence (DNA): TGTGCCAGCAGCCGTGATTTGACAGGGATGAGAAGGGCGAACACTGAAGTTTTCTTT. Translating gives CASSRDLTGMRRANTEVFF. The full variable domain, rest sourced from reference TRBV11-2 and TRBJ1-1, is EAGVAQSPRYKIIEKRQSVAFWCNPISGHATLYWYQQILGQGPKLLIQFQNNGVVDDSQLPKDRFSAERLKGVDSTLKIQPAKLEDSAVYLCASSRDLTGMRRANTEVFFGQGTRLTVV.

There are many counts of this clonotype. The chain uses TRBV10-3 and TRBJ1-6; possible D gene TRBD1, 5 bases. The CDR3 runs to 13 residues. V was shortened by 11 bases and J by 8 bases, with 16 bases between the two germline ends. Per germline, CDR1 ENHRY and CDR2 SYGVKD. The CDR3: CAVQEGLDSPLHF. The CDR3 bases are TGTGCCGTTCAAGAGGGGCTAGATTCACCCCTCCACTTT.

The rearrangement uses TRBV5-4 and TRBJ2-1; possible D gene TRBD2, 7 bases. Germline values: CDR1 SGHNT, CDR2 YYREEE (reference sequence). There are 17 residues in the CDR3. V lost 2 bases and J lost 6, with 21 bases in between. The chain's CDR3 is CASSFGPGASGANEQFF. DNA for the CDR3: TGTGCCAGCAGCTTCGGACCAGGGGCTAGCGGAGCCAATGAGCAGTTCTTC.